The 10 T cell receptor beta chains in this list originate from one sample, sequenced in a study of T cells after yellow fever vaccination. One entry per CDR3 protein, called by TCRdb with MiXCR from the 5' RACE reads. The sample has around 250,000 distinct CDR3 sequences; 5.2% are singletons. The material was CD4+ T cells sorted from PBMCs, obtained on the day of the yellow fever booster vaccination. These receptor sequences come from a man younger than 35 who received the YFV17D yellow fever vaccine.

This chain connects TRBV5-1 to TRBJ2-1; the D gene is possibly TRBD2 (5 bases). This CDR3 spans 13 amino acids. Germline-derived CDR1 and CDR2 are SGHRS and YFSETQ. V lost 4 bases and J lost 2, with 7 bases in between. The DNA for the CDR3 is TGCGCCAGCAGCGGAGGAGCCTACAATGAGCAGTTCTTC. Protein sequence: CASSGGAYNEQFF.

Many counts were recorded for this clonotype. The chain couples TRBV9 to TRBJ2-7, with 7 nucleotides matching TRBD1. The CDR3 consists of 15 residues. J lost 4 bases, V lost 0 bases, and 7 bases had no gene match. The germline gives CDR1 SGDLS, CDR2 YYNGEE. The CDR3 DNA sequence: TGTGCCAGCAGCGTAGTCCCAGGGACAGCTTACGAGCAGTACGTC. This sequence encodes CASSVVPGTAYEQYV.

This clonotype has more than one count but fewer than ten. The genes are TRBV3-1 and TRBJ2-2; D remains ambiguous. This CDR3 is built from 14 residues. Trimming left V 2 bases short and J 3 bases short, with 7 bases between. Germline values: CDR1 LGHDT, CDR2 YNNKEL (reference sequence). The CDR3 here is CASSQITDTGELFF. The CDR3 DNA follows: TGTGCCAGCAGCCAAATCACAGACACCGGGGAGCTGTTTTTT.

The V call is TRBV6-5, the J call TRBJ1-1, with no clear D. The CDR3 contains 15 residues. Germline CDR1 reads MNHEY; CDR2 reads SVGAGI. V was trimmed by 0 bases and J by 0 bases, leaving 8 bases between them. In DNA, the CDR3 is TGTGCCAGCAGTTACTCCGGTGCGATGAACACTGAAGCTTTCTTT. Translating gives CASSYSGAMNTEAFF.

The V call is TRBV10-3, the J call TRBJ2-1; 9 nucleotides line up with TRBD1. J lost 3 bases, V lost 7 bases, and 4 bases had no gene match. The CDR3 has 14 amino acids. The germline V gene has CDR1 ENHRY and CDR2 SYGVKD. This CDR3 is CAINPGQGYNEQFF. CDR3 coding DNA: TGTGCCATCAATCCGGGACAGGGCTACAATGAGCAGTTCTTC.

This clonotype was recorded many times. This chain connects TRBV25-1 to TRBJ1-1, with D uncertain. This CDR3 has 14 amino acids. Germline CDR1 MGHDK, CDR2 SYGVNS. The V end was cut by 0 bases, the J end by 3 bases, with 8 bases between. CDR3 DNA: TGTGCCAGCAGTGAATATGGCAGGTACACTGAAGCTTTCTTT. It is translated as CASSEYGRYTEAFF.

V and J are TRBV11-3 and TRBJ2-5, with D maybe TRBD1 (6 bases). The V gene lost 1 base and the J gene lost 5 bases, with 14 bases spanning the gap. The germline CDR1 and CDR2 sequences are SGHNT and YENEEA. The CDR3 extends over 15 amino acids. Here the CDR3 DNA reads TGTGCCAGCAGCTTAGTACAGGGCGGCGTGGAGACCCAGTACTTC. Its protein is CASSLVQGGVETQYF. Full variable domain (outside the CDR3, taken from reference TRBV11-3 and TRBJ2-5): EAGVVQSPRYKIIEKKQPVAFWCNPISGHNTLYWYLQNLGQGPELLIRYENEEAVDDSQLPKDRFSAERLKGVDSTLKIQPAELGDSAVYLCASSLVQGGVETQYFGPGTRLLVL.

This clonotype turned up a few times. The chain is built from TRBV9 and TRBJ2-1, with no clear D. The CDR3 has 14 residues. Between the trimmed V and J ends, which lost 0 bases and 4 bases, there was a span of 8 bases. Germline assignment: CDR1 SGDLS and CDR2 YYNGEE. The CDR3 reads CASSVAFDYNEQFF. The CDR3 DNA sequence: TGTGCCAGCAGCGTAGCTTTCGATTACAATGAGCAGTTCTTC.

The CDR3 spells CSAREGGQETQYF. The CDR3 nucleotides read TGCAGTGCTAGAGAGGGGGGACAAGAGACCCAGTACTTC. The gene calls are TRBV20-1 and TRBJ2-5, with D possibly being TRBD2 (6 bases). This CDR3 spans 13 amino acids. V lost 0 bases and J 2 bases, leaving 7 bases between the germline ends. The germline V gene encodes CDR1 DFQATT and CDR2 SNEGSKA (reference sequence).

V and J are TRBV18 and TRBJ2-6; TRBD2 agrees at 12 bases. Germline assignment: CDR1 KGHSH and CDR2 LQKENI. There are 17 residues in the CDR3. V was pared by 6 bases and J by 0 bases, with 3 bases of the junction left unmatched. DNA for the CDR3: TGTGCCAGCTCGCGACTAGCGGGAGACTCTGGGGCCAACGTCCTGACTTTC. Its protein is CASSRLAGDSGANVLTF.